This is a list of T cell receptor beta chains from one sample in a study of blood T cell repertoires in COVID-19. Method: immunoSEQ multiplex PCR; TCRdb's copy keeps in-frame clones and lacks some. The profile shows 300,000 to 450,000 clones, 85% to 90% of them singletons. The material sequenced was PBMCs or T cells enriched from blood (not recorded which). Every receptor here comes from a man younger than 35 who had recovered from COVID-19. CDR3s include the opening cysteine and the closing phenylalanine or tryptophan. D genes are given only for firm matches. A clone size is listed for some rows: how often the clone was seen (once, few, many), or a class if it is expanded.

abundance: -; d_gene: -; v_gene: TRBV14; j_gene: TRBJ2-1; CDR3aa: CASSQGRRNEQFF; CDR3nt: TGTGCCAGCAGCCAAGGCAGGCGCAATGAGCAGTTCTTC
abundance: once; d_gene: TRBD1; v_gene: TRBV6-5; j_gene: TRBJ2-7; CDR3aa: CASSSSPGGPLYEQYF; CDR3nt: TGTGCCAGCAGTTCATCCCCAGGGGGCCCTCTCTACGAGCAGTACTTC
abundance: -; d_gene: -; v_gene: TRBV2; j_gene: TRBJ1-5; CDR3aa: CASRATELSNQPQHF; CDR3nt: TGTGCCAGCAGGGCGACAGAGCTCAGCAATCAGCCCCAGCATTTT
abundance: -; d_gene: -; v_gene: TRBV5-1; j_gene: TRBJ2-6; CDR3aa: CASSPGDRRSGANVLTF; CDR3nt: TGCGCCAGCAGCCCGGGGGACCGACGATCTGGGGCCAACGTCCTGACTTTC
abundance: -; d_gene: TRBD1; v_gene: TRBV16; j_gene: TRBJ2-5; CDR3aa: CASVQGLRQETQYF; CDR3nt: TGTGCCAGCGTACAGGGGTTACGACAAGAGACCCAGTACTTC
abundance: -; d_gene: -; v_gene: TRBV6-5; j_gene: TRBJ1-2; CDR3aa: CASSHGGEGYGYTF; CDR3nt: TGTGCCAGCAGTCACGGAGGTGAGGGCTATGGCTACACCTTC
abundance: -; d_gene: TRBD1; v_gene: TRBV28; j_gene: TRBJ1-5; CDR3aa: CASSLPGGPYQPQHF; CDR3nt: TGTGCCAGCAGTCTCCCAGGGGGTCCCTATCAGCCCCAGCATTTT
abundance: once; d_gene: -; v_gene: TRBV2; j_gene: TRBJ2-1; CDR3aa: CASRPRLSYNEQFF; CDR3nt: TGTGCCAGCAGACCGCGCCTCTCCTACAATGAGCAGTTCTTC
abundance: -; d_gene: TRBD1; v_gene: TRBV3-1/TRBV3-2; j_gene: TRBJ1-2; CDR3aa: CASSQGRGRHYGYTF; CDR3nt: TGTGCCAGCAGCCAAGGTAGGGGGCGACACTATGGCTACACCTTC
abundance: -; d_gene: -; v_gene: TRBV27; j_gene: TRBJ2-1; CDR3aa: CASSLEVLGEQFF; CDR3nt: TGTGCCAGCAGTTTGGAGGTTTTGGGTGAGCAGTTCTTC
abundance: once; d_gene: -; v_gene: TRBV19; j_gene: TRBJ2-1; CDR3aa: CASSMVSRSWEQFF; CDR3nt: TGTGCCAGTAGTATGGTGTCTAGGTCATGGGAGCAGTTCTTC
abundance: -; d_gene: -; v_gene: TRBV5-1; j_gene: TRBJ2-2; CDR3aa: CASSDLVGRNSGELFF; CDR3nt: TGCGCCAGCAGCGACCTGGTGGGCCGGAACTCCGGGGAGCTGTTTTTT
abundance: -; d_gene: -; v_gene: TRBV29-1; j_gene: TRBJ2-7; CDR3aa: CSVQPATEVYEQYF; CDR3nt: TGCAGCGTCCAACCTGCGACTGAAGTCTACGAGCAGTACTTC
abundance: -; d_gene: TRBD2; v_gene: TRBV7-3; j_gene: TRBJ2-7; CDR3aa: CASSLQSGGAYEQYF; CDR3nt: TGTGCCAGCAGCTTACAGAGCGGGGGGGCCTACGAGCAGTACTTC
abundance: -; d_gene: -; v_gene: TRBV6-1; j_gene: TRBJ1-1; CDR3aa: CASSERGSGTEAFF; CDR3nt: TGTGCCAGCAGTGAACGGGGGAGTGGCACTGAAGCTTTCTTT
abundance: -; d_gene: -; v_gene: TRBV7-7; j_gene: TRBJ2-3; CDR3aa: CASSPAGSSTDTQYF; CDR3nt: TGTGCCAGCAGCCCAGCGGGCTCTAGCACAGATACGCAGTATTTT